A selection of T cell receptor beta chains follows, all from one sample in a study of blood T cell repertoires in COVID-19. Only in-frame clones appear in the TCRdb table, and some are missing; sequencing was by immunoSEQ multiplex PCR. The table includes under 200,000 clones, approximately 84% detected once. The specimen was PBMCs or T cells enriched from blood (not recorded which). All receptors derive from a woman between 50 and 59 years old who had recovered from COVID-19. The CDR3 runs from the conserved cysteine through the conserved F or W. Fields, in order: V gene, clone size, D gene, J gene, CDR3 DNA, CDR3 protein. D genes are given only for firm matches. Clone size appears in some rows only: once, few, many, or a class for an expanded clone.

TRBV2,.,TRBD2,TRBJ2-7,TGTGCCAGCACCACGGGAGGGCCCTCCTACGAGCAGTACTTC,CASTTGGPSYEQYF
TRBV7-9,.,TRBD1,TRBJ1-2,TGTGCCAGCAGCCCCCTAGGAGGACAGGCGTTGGTATATGGCTACACCTTC,CASSPLGGQALVYGYTF
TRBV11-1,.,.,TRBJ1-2,TGTGCCAGCAGCCTCAGATTGAACTATGGCTACACCTTC,CASSLRLNYGYTF
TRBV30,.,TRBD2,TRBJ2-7,TGTGCCTGGAGTCCCCCGGGACTAGCGGGAGACTACGAGCAGTACTTC,CAWSPPGLAGDYEQYF
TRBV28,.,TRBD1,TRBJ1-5,TGTGCCAGCAGTCCCTCCGGGTCAGGGGGTTCCAATCAGCCCCAGCATTTT,CASSPSGSGGSNQPQHF
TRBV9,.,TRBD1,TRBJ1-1,TGTGCCAGCAGCGTAGGAGGCAGGGGGTACACTGAAGCTTTCTTT,CASSVGGRGYTEAFF
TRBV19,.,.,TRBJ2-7,TGTGCCAGTAGTATACAGGGGCTTGGAGACGAGCAGTACTTC,CASSIQGLGDEQYF
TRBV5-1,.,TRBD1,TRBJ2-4,TGCGCCAGCAGCTTGTCGACCTGGGACAGGGGGACCAAAAACATTCAGTACTTC,CASSLSTWDRGTKNIQYF
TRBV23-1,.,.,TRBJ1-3,TGCGCCAGCAAACTCGGTAGCTCTGGAAACACCATATATTTT,CASKLGSSGNTIYF
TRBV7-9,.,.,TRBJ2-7,TGTGCCAGCAGCTTAGCGACAGGCTACGAGCAGTACTTC,CASSLATGYEQYF
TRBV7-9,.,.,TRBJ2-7,TGTGCCAGCGAGGGTGTTGAGCAGTACTTC,CASEGVEQYF
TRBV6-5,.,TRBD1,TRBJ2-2,TGTGCCAGCAGGTCGCCGGGACAGGGGAACGGGGAGCTGTTTTTT,CASRSPGQGNGELFF
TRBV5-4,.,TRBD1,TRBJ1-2,TGTGCCAGCAGCCATGACAGGGGGCGCAGTAACGATGGCTACACCTTC,CASSHDRGRSNDGYTF
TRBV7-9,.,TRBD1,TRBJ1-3,TGTGCCAGCAGCTTACGAGGGGGCATGGGAAACACCATATATTTT,CASSLRGGMGNTIYF
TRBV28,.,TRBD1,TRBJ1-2,TGTGCCAGCAGTTCACCAGACAGGGGTTTTGCCTATGGCTACACCTTC,CASSSPDRGFAYGYTF
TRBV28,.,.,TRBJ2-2,TGTGCCAGCGCTGGGGCGGTGAACACCGGGGAGCTGTTTTTT,CASAGAVNTGELFF
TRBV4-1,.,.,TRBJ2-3,TGCGCCAGCAGCCCCCCGGTGACAGATACGCAGTATTTT,CASSPPVTDTQYF
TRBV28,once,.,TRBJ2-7,TGTGCCACCTCTACCTCAGGGAGGAGCTCCTACGAGCAGTACTTC,CATSTSGRSSYEQYF